The 27 T cell receptor beta chains below all came from one sample that was sequenced in a study of beta chain features in type 1 diabetes. Overall study findings and caveats: Within each of all four CD4+ subsets, Type 1 diabetes patients had TCRB CDR3s that were moderately but significantly shorter.

No antigen has been assigned to these receptors. Reverse transcription of all isolated RNA meant that expressed TCRB transcripts were sequenced. Measured with immunoSEQ multiplex PCR; TCRdb has only the in-frame clones, and not every one. The sample includes 150,000 to 170,000 clones, 10% to 13% of them seen just once. Material for sequencing was central memory CD4+ T cells from blood. All receptors come from a man younger than 45 with type 1 diabetes.

The V call is TRBV14, the J call TRBJ2-3; no clear D gene. V shed 4 bases and J shed 5 bases, with 7 bases lying between them. The CDR3 is made up of 12 amino acids. Per germline, CDR1 SGHDN and CDR2 FVKESK. The CDR3 sequence is CASSPSGDTQYF. In DNA, the CDR3 is TGTGCCAGCAGCCCGTCGGGAGATACGCAGTATTTT.

The genes are TRBV6-5 and TRBJ1-1; maybe TRBD1 (5 bases). This CDR3 is 13 amino acids long. The germline CDR1 and CDR2 sequences are MNHEY and SVGAGI. V lost 2 bases and J 5 bases, leaving 9 bases between the germline ends. The DNA of the CDR3 is TGTGCCAGCAGTTACCGACAGAGGACTGAAGCTTTCTTT. Translation: CASSYRQRTEAFF.

This chain joins TRBV2 and TRBJ2-2, with TRBD2 matching over 13 bases. CDR1 and CDR2 (germline): SNHLY, FYNNEI. The V segment lost 5 bases and the J segment 4 bases; nucleotides outside the gene matches: 4. This CDR3 has 16 amino acids. CDR3 nucleotide sequence: TGTGCCAGCAGTCCACTAGCGGGAGGGGTCACCGGGGAGCTGTTTTTT. Residues: CASSPLAGGVTGELFF.

The V gene is TRBV6-5, the J gene TRBJ1-2, with D perhaps matching TRBD1 (5 bases). Germline assignment: CDR1 MNHEY and CDR2 SVGAGI. The CDR3 loop spans 11 amino acids. V was shortened by 4 bases and J by 7 bases, with 7 bases between the two germline ends. CDR3 sequence reads: CASSSGIGYTF. The DNA of the CDR3 is TGTGCCAGCAGTTCAGGGATTGGCTACACCTTC.

The CDR3 region is CATSTRGRGTNYGYTF. DNA for the CDR3: TGTGCCACCAGCACCCGAGGGCGGGGGACCAACTATGGCTACACCTTC. The chain employs TRBV15 and TRBJ1-2, with D tentatively TRBD1 (5 bases). V lost 4 bases and J 2 bases, leaving 17 bases between the germline ends. The CDR3 loop spans 16 amino acids. Looked up from germline, CDR1 is LNHNV and CDR2 is YYDKDF (reference sequence).

V is TRBV28 and J is TRBJ2-7; 11 bases fit TRBD2. Trimming at V came to 11 bases and at J to 5 bases, leaving 11 bases not matched to a gene. The germline gives CDR1 MDHEN, CDR2 SYDVKM. There are 14 residues in the CDR3. CDR3 bases: TGTGCCGTGGGGGCGGGACTAGCGGCCCACGAGCAGTACTTC. Translated: CAVGAGLAAHEQYF.

The chain couples TRBV30 to TRBJ1-2, with D unclear. Germline-derived CDR1 and CDR2 are GTSNPN and SVGIG (reference sequence). This CDR3 has 14 residues. Trimming took off 4 bases at V and 2 bases at J, with 14 bases between the two ends. CDR3 sequence: CAWTVLGANYGYTF. CDR3 in DNA: TGTGCCTGGACCGTTCTGGGCGCGAACTATGGCTACACCTTC.

The chain employs TRBV6-1 and TRBJ1-2; D may be TRBD1 (5 bases). The V gene lost 0 bases and the J gene lost 8 bases, with 10 bases spanning the gap. The CDR3 is 13 residues long. Germline-derived CDR1 and CDR2 are MNHNS and SASEGT. CDR3 bases: TGTGCCAGCAGTGAAGCGCGGGGGGTAGGCTACACCTTC. It specifies CASSEARGVGYTF.

This chain connects TRBV5-1 to TRBJ2-1, with a tentative D call TRBD1 (5 bases). Germline CDR1 and CDR2: SGHRS and YFSETQ. V gave up 0 bases and J gave up 7 bases, with 14 bases separating them. CDR3 length: 15 residues. Here the CDR3 DNA reads TGCGCCAGCAGCTTGGGGGGCCCCCCGGCGAATGAGCAGTTCTTC. It yields the protein CASSLGGPPANEQFF.

Only one count was recorded for this clone. The genes are TRBV19 and TRBJ2-5; maybe TRBD1 (5 bases). This CDR3 has 13 residues. The V gene's germline CDR1 is LNHDA and CDR2 SQIVND (reference sequence). V lost 3 bases and J 2 bases, leaving 7 bases between the germline ends. CDR3 protein: CASSMDKQETQYF. The CDR3 bases are TGTGCCAGTAGTATGGACAAACAAGAGACCCAGTACTTC.

This clone turned up a few times. The chain employs TRBV4-1 and TRBJ2-5; D is possibly TRBD1 (5 bases). Trimming took off 4 bases at V and 5 bases at J, with 14 bases between the two ends. Germline V gives CDR1 MGHRA, CDR2 YSYEKL. The CDR3 length is 14 residues. Written as DNA, the CDR3 is TGCGCCAGCAGCCCGACAGTGAAGGGCGAGACCCAGTACTTC. Its protein is CASSPTVKGETQYF.

This clone has a count of ten or more. This chain connects TRBV28 to TRBJ2-7, with 11 nucleotides matching TRBD1. CDR1 is MDHEN, CDR2 SYDVKM, per germline. The CDR3 is 15 amino acids. V trimming: 7 bases; J trimming: 4 bases; junction bases outside the gene matches: 9. Written as DNA, the CDR3 is TGTGCCAGCACAACGTGGACAGGGGGCTCGTACGAGCAGTACTTC. This sequence encodes CASTTWTGGSYEQYF.

This clone was picked up a small number of times. The chain uses TRBV7-9 and TRBJ2-5; no reliable D call. In germline, CDR1 is SEHNR, CDR2 FQNEAQ (reference sequence). This CDR3 contains 12 residues. Trimming stripped 8 bases from V and 4 bases from J, with 11 bases between. This CDR3 reads CASEDLGETQYF. CDR3 DNA sequence: TGTGCCAGCGAAGACTTGGGAGAGACCCAGTACTTC.

The chain is built from TRBV19 and TRBJ2-4; 9 bases are shared with TRBD2. The germline V gene encodes CDR1 LNHDA and CDR2 SQIVND (reference sequence). This CDR3 region has 16 residues. Trimming at V came to 0 bases and at J to 3 bases, leaving 3 bases not matched to a gene. CDR3 region: CASSIDSGSGKNIQYF. The CDR3 bases are TGTGCCAGTAGTATAGATAGCGGGAGCGGCAAAAACATTCAGTACTTC.

The CDR3 protein is CASSLDGLAGPPYEQYF. The CDR3, as DNA: TGTGCCAGCAGCTTGGATGGACTAGCGGGACCCCCCTACGAGCAGTACTTC. This rearrangement joins TRBV5-4 to TRBJ2-7; 12 nucleotides agree with TRBD2. V shed 0 bases and J 2 bases; nucleotides not matched to a gene: 6. Per the germline V gene, CDR1 is SGHNT and CDR2 is YYREEE (reference sequence). The CDR3 sequence is 17 residues long. The whole variable domain, filled in from reference TRBV5-4 and TRBJ2-7, reads ETGVTQSPTHLIKTRGQQVTLRCSSQSGHNTVSWYQQALGQGPQFIFQYYREEENGRGNFPPRFSGLQFPNYSSELNVNALELDDSALYLCASSLDGLAGPPYEQYFGPGTRLTVT.

This clone was observed a few times. The chain is built from TRBV19 and TRBJ1-2, with D tentatively TRBD1 (6 bases). The germline V gene has CDR1 LNHDA and CDR2 SQIVND (reference sequence). The V and J ends lost 5 bases and 5 bases respectively, with 12 bases between them. This CDR3 is 13 amino acids long. The CDR3 nucleotides read TGTGCCAGTAGTGACGGACAGCTATATGGCTACACCTTC. It yields the protein CASSDGQLYGYTF.

This clone showed up just a few times. The chain carries TRBV7-2 and TRBJ2-5, with 12 bases identical to TRBD1. The CDR3 totals 15 residues. V trimming: 5 bases; J trimming: 6 bases; junction bases outside the gene matches: 7. Germline V gene sequence: CDR1 SGHTA, CDR2 FQGNSA. In DNA, the CDR3 is TGTGCCAGCAGCGCCGGGACAGGGGGCCTAAAGACCCAGTACTTC. Encoded protein: CASSAGTGGLKTQYF.

The V and J genes are TRBV28 and TRBJ2-7, with 7 nucleotides matching TRBD1. V lost 5 bases to trimming and J lost 2 bases; unmatched junction nucleotides: 9. The CDR3 totals 15 residues. Germline lookup yields CDR1 MDHEN and CDR2 SYDVKM. CDR3 DNA: TGTGCCAGCAGTCCCTCCGGGACAGACACCTACGAGCAGTACTTC. It specifies CASSPSGTDTYEQYF.

In its sample, this clone was seen a few times. The DNA of the CDR3 is TGTGCCAGCAGCTCTAGGGGGGGGACGGATACCTACGAGCAGTACTTC. Its translation: CASSSRGGTDTYEQYF. The chain employs TRBV4-2 and TRBJ2-7; D perhaps matches TRBD2 (7 bases). This CDR3 is 16 amino acids long. Germline loops: CDR1 LGHNA, CDR2 YNFKEQ. V was trimmed by 5 bases and J by 2 bases, leaving 19 bases between them.

V gene TRBV11-2 combines with J gene TRBJ2-7, with 13 bases that match TRBD2. The CDR3 has 14 residues. Germline values: CDR1 SGHAT, CDR2 FQNNGV. J was trimmed by 12 bases and V by 3 bases; bases with no gene match: 8. In nucleotides, the CDR3 is TGTGCCAGCAGCTTCGGACTAGCGGGAGAGGCTCTGTACTTC. Translating it yields CASSFGLAGEALYF.

This clone was observed a few times. J is TRBJ2-5 and V is TRBV5-1, with TRBD2 matching over 10 bases. TRBJ2-7 matches the DNA end more closely, so the J call is doubtful. CDR1 is SGHRS and CDR2 is YFSETQ in the germline V gene. The CDR3 spans 15 residues. The CDR3 bases are TGCGCCAGCAGCTTTTGGACTAGCGGCATCTACGAGCAGTACTTC. This translates into CASSFWTSGIYEQYF.

This clone has just a few counts. The chain combines TRBV5-6 with TRBJ2-5; TRBD1 might be the D (5 bases). This CDR3 region has 16 residues. V was clipped by 0 bases and J by 4 bases, with 16 bases between them. From germline, CDR1 is SGHDT and CDR2 YYEEEE. CDR3 sequence: CASSLDVTSGAETQYF. The CDR3 DNA is TGTGCCAGCAGCTTGGATGTGACCTCTGGGGCAGAGACCCAGTACTTC.

Here the CDR3 DNA reads TGCGCCAGCAGAAACCAGGGGGTAGCCAAAAACATTCAGTACTTC. Translated: CASRNQGVAKNIQYF. This chain links TRBV5-1 with TRBJ2-4; 7 bases are shared with TRBD1. J lost 0 bases, V lost 5 bases, and 5 bases had no gene match. This CDR3 has 15 amino acids. CDR1 and CDR2 from the germline V gene are SGHRS and YFSETQ. Complete variable domain (other parts from reference TRBV5-1 and TRBJ2-4): KAGVTQTPRYLIKTRGQQVTLSCSPISGHRSVSWYQQTPGQGLQFLFEYFSETQRNKGNFPGRFSGRQFSNSRSEMNVSTLELGDSALYLCASRNQGVAKNIQYFGAGTRLSVL.

The CDR3 loop is CASSEGQVGYGYTF. The CDR3 region has the DNA TGTGCCAGCAGTGAAGGACAGGTCGGGTATGGCTACACCTTC. This chain uses TRBV25-1 with TRBJ1-2, with TRBD1 identical over 7 bases. Looked up from germline, CDR1 is MGHDK and CDR2 is SYGVNS. This CDR3 spans 14 amino acids. The V segment lost 2 bases and the J segment 5 bases; nucleotides outside the gene matches: 5.

The CDR3 DNA reads TGTGCCAGCAGTCCCACCCCCCGGGGGGACAATGAGCAGTTCTTC. Its translation: CASSPTPRGDNEQFF. The rearrangement links TRBV6-5 to TRBJ2-1, with 7 bases lining up with TRBD2. Trimming removed 5 bases from V and 5 bases from J; junction bases left unmatched: 9. Germline values: CDR1 MNHEY, CDR2 SVGAGI. The CDR3 is 15 residues long.

V gene TRBV2 combines with J gene TRBJ2-1, with 7 bases that match TRBD1. V trimming: 6 bases; J trimming: 8 bases; junction bases outside the gene matches: 7. Germline CDR1 is SNHLY and CDR2 is FYNNEI. The CDR3 covers 13 residues. Here the CDR3 reads CASRRQGSDEQFF. The CDR3, as DNA: TGTGCCAGCAGGAGACAGGGATCTGATGAGCAGTTCTTC. Complete variable domain (other parts from reference TRBV2 and TRBJ2-1): EPEVTQTPSHQVTQMGQEVILRCVPISNHLYFYWYRQILGQKVEFLVSFYNNEISEKSEIFDDQFSVERPDGSNFTLKIRSTKLEDSAMYFCASRRQGSDEQFFGPGTRLTVL.

The sample holds a few counts of this clone. This chain joins TRBV6-5 and TRBJ2-3; 9 bases map to TRBD2. CDR1 MNHEY and CDR2 SVGAGI come from the germline V gene. This CDR3 is built from 15 residues. V gave up 5 bases and J gave up 2 bases; unmatched junction bases: 5. CDR3 loop: CASSLRTSATDTQYF. The CDR3 DNA reads as TGTGCCAGCAGTCTTCGGACTAGCGCCACAGATACGCAGTATTTT.